One sample yielded the 23 T cell receptor beta chains listed below, sequenced in a study of cytomegalovirus exposure and HLA in healthy donors. The PCR had 60 Vbeta and 13 Jbeta primers. This table comes from immunoSEQ multiplex PCR, and its TCRdb copy is limited to in-frame clones, with some not included. The data show 150,000 to 200,000 clones, around 76% seen once. The sequencing input was PBMCs. The receptors originated from a female donor in good health and CMV-seronegative.

This clone was seen only once. The chain combines TRBV9 with TRBJ2-3; 7 nucleotides agree with TRBD2. V shed 0 bases, J shed 5 bases, and the junction held 6 bases outside the gene matches. Germline assignment: CDR1 SGDLS and CDR2 YYNGEE. This CDR3 contains 15 residues. CDR3: CASSVEAGRGDTQYF. Written as DNA, the CDR3 is TGTGCCAGCAGCGTAGAGGCAGGGAGGGGAGATACGCAGTATTTT.

This clone came up a few times. Here the CDR3 DNA reads TGTGCCAGCAGCCAAGATCGGGAGTTTGATAAACAATTTTACGAGCAGTACTTC. It yields the protein CASSQDREFDKQFYEQYF. The chain is built from TRBV4-2 and TRBJ2-7; the D gene is possibly TRBD2 (6 bases). Looked up from germline, CDR1 is LGHNA and CDR2 is YNFKEQ. The CDR3 consists of 18 residues. Deletions cut 0 bases from V and 4 bases from J, with 22 bases between.

On this clone itself: Other DNA sequences in the sample encode the same CDR3. The CDR3 DNA is TGTGCCAGCAGCTTCTCGGGGGAAGCTTTCTTT. Amino acids: CASSFSGEAFF. The chain carries TRBV13 and TRBJ1-1; no reliable D call. V was clipped by 3 bases and J by 8 bases, with 7 bases between them. CDR1 and CDR2 (germline): PRHDT, FYEKMQ (reference sequence). The CDR3 is 11 amino acids.

The chain employs TRBV11-2 and TRBJ1-3; no definite D call. In germline, CDR1 is SGHAT, CDR2 FQNNGV. Trimming cost V 6 bases and J 0 bases, with 6 bases left between them. The CDR3 contains 13 residues. The CDR3 region has the DNA TGTGCCAGCAGTCCTTTCTCTGGAAACACCATATATTTT. The encoded protein is CASSPFSGNTIYF.

The chain has TRBV19 and TRBJ1-5; D remains unclear. The germline gives CDR1 LNHDA, CDR2 SQIVND (reference sequence). V lost 7 bases to trimming and J lost 7 bases, with 17 bases between them. This CDR3 has 14 residues. The CDR3 loop is CASTVDGETQPQHF. CDR3 coding DNA: TGTGCCAGTACCGTTGACGGGGAAACCCAGCCCCAGCATTTT.

The chain links TRBV7-3 to TRBJ1-2; no clear D gene. V was clipped by 2 bases and J by 8 bases, with 15 bases between them. CDR3 size: 14 residues. From germline, CDR1 is SGHTA and CDR2 FQGTGA. The CDR3 DNA reads as TGTGCCAGCAGCTTAGATTCGGGGTCGAAGGGCTACACCTTC. Residues: CASSLDSGSKGYTF.

The chain joins TRBV5-1 to TRBJ2-1; a possible D gene is TRBD1 (6 bases). The CDR3 is 12 residues long. Trimming left V 3 bases short and J 10 bases short, with 11 bases between. The germline V gene encodes CDR1 SGHRS and CDR2 YFSETQ. Here the CDR3 reads CASSSQGEEQFF. The CDR3 bases are TGCGCCAGCAGCTCACAGGGAGAAGAGCAGTTCTTC. The entire variable domain, with the rest obtained from reference TRBV5-1 and TRBJ2-1, is as follows: KAGVTQTPRYLIKTRGQQVTLSCSPISGHRSVSWYQQTPGQGLQFLFEYFSETQRNKGNFPGRFSGRQFSNSRSEMNVSTLELGDSALYLCASSSQGEEQFFGPGTRLTVL.

The chain combines TRBV6-6 with TRBJ1-1; a possible D gene is TRBD1 (6 bases). The length of the CDR3 is 11 residues. CDR1 and CDR2 from the germline V gene are MNHNY and SVGAGI (reference sequence). V was cut by 7 bases and J by 7 bases, with 10 bases left in between. The DNA of the CDR3 is TGTGCCAGCACCGGACAGCTTGAAGCTTTCTTT. Translated: CASTGQLEAFF.

This chain uses TRBV30 with TRBJ2-3, with TRBD2 as a possible D gene (5 bases). CDR3 size: 13 residues. The V gene lost 4 bases and the J gene lost 0 bases, with 8 bases spanning the gap. The germline V gene has CDR1 GTSNPN and CDR2 SVGIG (reference sequence). In DNA, the CDR3 is TGTGCCTGGACGCGGGTTAGCACAGATACGCAGTATTTT. Translated: CAWTRVSTDTQYF.

The J gene is TRBJ2-2, the V gene TRBV5-1; D gene uncertain. The germline V gene has CDR1 SGHRS and CDR2 YFSETQ. Trimming removed 0 bases from V and 1 base from J, with 7 bases in between. This CDR3 contains 15 residues. The chain's CDR3 is CASSLDSQNTGELFF. The CDR3 nucleotides read TGCGCCAGCAGCTTGGACTCGCAGAACACCGGGGAGCTGTTTTTT.

The rearrangement uses TRBV7-3 and TRBJ2-1; 7 bases are a match to TRBD2. V gave up 5 bases and J gave up 4 bases; unmatched junction bases: 11. There are 16 residues in the CDR3. Germline-derived CDR1 and CDR2 are SGHTA and FQGTGA. The CDR3 region has the DNA TGTGCCAGCAGCAAAACTAGCGACCACTTGTACAATGAGCAGTTCTTC. Encoded protein: CASSKTSDHLYNEQFF.

The V gene is TRBV2, the J gene TRBJ2-1, with TRBD1 matching 8 bases. This CDR3 has 15 amino acids. V was pared by 3 bases and J by 2 bases, with 3 bases of the junction left unmatched. Germline V gives CDR1 SNHLY, CDR2 FYNNEI. The chain's CDR3 is CASSDRTGTYNEQFF. In nucleotides, the CDR3 is TGTGCCAGCAGTGATCGGACAGGGACCTACAATGAGCAGTTCTTC.

The genes are TRBV9 and TRBJ1-2; 9 positions match TRBD1. The V gene end was trimmed by 3 bases and the J gene end by 3 bases; junction bases not matched to a gene: 6. Germline assignment: CDR1 SGDLS and CDR2 YYNGEE. The CDR3 runs to 15 residues. CDR3 amino acids: CASSAGTGKDYGYTF. CDR3 coding DNA: TGTGCCAGCAGCGCCGGGACAGGGAAGGACTATGGCTACACCTTC.

A single count supports this clone. The gene calls are TRBV6-5 and TRBJ2-7, with 7 bases fitting TRBD1. The CDR3 covers 13 residues. The junction had 1 base not matched to a gene; V was cut back by 2 bases and J by 3 bases. The germline V gene has CDR1 MNHEY and CDR2 SVGAGI. The CDR3 DNA is TGTGCCAGCAGTTACCGGGACAGCTACGAGCAGTACTTC. It yields the protein CASSYRDSYEQYF.

This rearrangement joins TRBV18 to TRBJ1-2; TRBD1 matches at 7 bases. V gave up 9 bases and J gave up 4 bases; unmatched junction bases: 17. The length of the CDR3 is 16 residues. Germline loops: CDR1 KGHSH, CDR2 LQKENI. CDR3 residues: CASSRVDRPLTYGYTF. Here the CDR3 DNA reads TGTGCCAGTTCCAGGGTGGACAGGCCGCTAACCTATGGCTACACCTTC.

CDR3 sequence (DNA): TGTGCCAGCAGCTTAGATCCTAGCGGAAGAGGGGACACCGGGGAGCTGTTTTTT. Encoded protein: CASSLDPSGRGDTGELFF. The V and J genes are TRBV7-2 and TRBJ2-2; 7 bases are shared with TRBD2. Germline CDR1 reads SGHTA; CDR2 reads FQGNSA. The V gene end was trimmed by 1 base and the J gene end by 3 bases; junction bases not matched to a gene: 11. There are 18 residues in the CDR3.

V gene TRBV7-2 combines with J gene TRBJ1-5; D gene unclear. This CDR3 contains 15 residues. Per the germline V gene, CDR1 is SGHTA and CDR2 is FQGNSA. The V and J ends lost 3 bases and 0 bases respectively, with 9 bases between them. Here the CDR3 reads CASSFDMYSNQPQHF. The CDR3 DNA is TGTGCCAGCAGCTTTGACATGTATAGCAATCAGCCCCAGCATTTT. Using reference TRBV7-2 and TRBJ1-5 for the parts outside the CDR3, the full variable domain is GAGVSQSPSNKVTEKGKDVELRCDPISGHTALYWYRQSLGQGLEFLIYFQGNSAPDKSGLPSDRFSAERTGGSVSTLTIQRTQQEDSAVYLCASSFDMYSNQPQHFGDGTRLSIL.

The chain carries TRBV5-1 and TRBJ2-5, with 7 bases lining up with TRBD2. This CDR3 is 14 amino acids long. CDR1 and CDR2 from the germline V gene are SGHRS and YFSETQ. V was clipped by 5 bases and J by 5 bases; unmatched bases: 9. The CDR3 DNA is TGCGCCAGCAGTTGGCTGCAGGGAGGGGAGACCCAGTACTTC. As protein: CASSWLQGGETQYF.

Note on this clone: Other DNA sequences of this sample code for an identical CDR3. The CDR3 loop reads CASNPGQGSGYTF. The CDR3 nucleotides read TGTGCCAGCAATCCGGGACAGGGTAGTGGCTACACCTTC. The chain uses TRBV6-1 and TRBJ1-2; TRBD1 aligns across 9 bases. Per germline, CDR1 MNHNS and CDR2 SASEGT. V dropped 7 bases and J dropped 7; count of bases not matched to a gene: 7. The CDR3 is 13 residues long.

The chain joins TRBV30 to TRBJ1-1, with 9 bases lining up with TRBD1. From germline, CDR1 is GTSNPN and CDR2 SVGIG (reference sequence). The junction had 7 bases not matched to a gene; V was cut back by 3 bases and J by 5 bases. The CDR3 has 14 amino acids. The CDR3 nucleotides are TGTGCCTGGAGGCCTCGGGACAGGGCAACTGAAGCTTTCTTT. The encoded protein is CAWRPRDRATEAFF.

The chain combines TRBV30 with TRBJ2-1; D perhaps matches TRBD1 (5 bases). Germline values: CDR1 GTSNPN, CDR2 SVGIG (reference sequence). This CDR3 contains 13 residues. The V end was cut by 6 bases, the J end by 0 bases, with 9 bases between. The CDR3 region has the DNA TGTGCCTGCCAAGACAGCTCCTACAATGAGCAGTTCTTC. Amino acid sequence: CACQDSSYNEQFF.

The genes are TRBV7-8 and TRBJ2-7, with D possibly matching TRBD1 (7 bases). The CDR3 runs to 18 residues. CDR1 and CDR2 (germline): SGHVS, FQNEAQ. V lost 5 bases to trimming and J lost 4 bases, with 27 bases between them. The CDR3: CASSVVNGGPQGRYEQYF. For the CDR3, the DNA is TGTGCCAGCAGCGTTGTTAACGGGGGCCCACAGGGGCGATACGAGCAGTACTTC. Supplemented by reference TRBV7-8 and TRBJ2-7, the full variable domain reads GAGVSQSPRYKVAKRGQDVALRCDPISGHVSLFWYQQALGQGPEFLTYFQNEAQLDKSGLPSDRFFAERPEGSVSTLKIQRTQQEDSAVYLCASSVVNGGPQGRYEQYFGPGTRLTVT.

The chain is built from TRBV5-8 and TRBJ1-1, with D maybe TRBD1 (6 bases). V lost 1 base to trimming and J lost 2 bases, with 9 bases between them. The CDR3 runs 14 residues. From germline, CDR1 is SGHTS and CDR2 YDEGEE. CDR3 residues: CASSLPGVNTEAFF. Here the CDR3 DNA reads TGTGCCAGCAGCTTGCCAGGGGTAAACACTGAAGCTTTCTTT.